The following is a T cell receptor (beta chain) sequence with its context. This sample is part of a study of shared clonotypes between healthy human individuals. Terminally differentiated effector memory CD45RA+ cells were left out of the naive CD8 fraction, which was CD45RO-negative and positively selected for CCR7. V lost 1 base to trimming and J lost 6 bases, with 10 bases between them. The CDR3 has 15 amino acids. Germline V lookup: CDR1 SGHAT, CDR2 FQNNGV. An assay was performed, and its level was deep. The table came from immunoSEQ multiplex PCR; TCRdb's copy has only in-frame clones and leaves some out. The data show roughly 1,800,000 clones, with over 85% seen just once and approximately 1.2% held by the top ten.

Sequencing was carried out using naive CD8+ T cells sorted from blood. V is TRBV11-2 and J is TRBJ1-6; D may be TRBD1 (5 bases). The receptor's source is a man younger than 30 in good health. CDR3 sequence reads: CASSLGVGGNSPLHF. In DNA, the CDR3 is TGTGCCAGCAGCTTAGGGGTCGGGGGTAATTCACCCCTCCACTTT.